The text below deals with one T cell receptor (beta chain). Its antigen is currently unknown. At one end the junction does not follow the germline gene, possibly because of a read error. Germline V lookup: CDR1 WSHSY, CDR2 SAAADI. CDR3 length: 12 amino acids. TCR alpha and beta CDR3 regions were amplified from RNA using iRepertoire nested multiplex PCR. TCRdb ran MiXCR on the multiplex PCR reads and lists one entry per CDR3 protein. Among 90,000 to 100,000 distinct CDR3 sequences listed, approximately 39% were seen once. This sample is drawn from a study of glioma-infiltrating T cells. Study-wide results and caveats: Tissue-blood divergence was below expectation in non-neoplastic patients, above in gliomas.

This sequence originates from a human donor with low-grade glioma or glioblastoma, undergoing nonglioma brain surgery, or in good health (not recorded which). The chain links TRBV10-2 to TRBJ2-1; D gene unclear. What was sequenced was glioma tissue, nonneoplastic brain tissue, or PBMCs (not recorded which). As DNA, the CDR3 is TGTGCCACCGAGGATTTTTCCTATGAGCAGTTCTTC. It yields the protein CATEDFSYEQFF.